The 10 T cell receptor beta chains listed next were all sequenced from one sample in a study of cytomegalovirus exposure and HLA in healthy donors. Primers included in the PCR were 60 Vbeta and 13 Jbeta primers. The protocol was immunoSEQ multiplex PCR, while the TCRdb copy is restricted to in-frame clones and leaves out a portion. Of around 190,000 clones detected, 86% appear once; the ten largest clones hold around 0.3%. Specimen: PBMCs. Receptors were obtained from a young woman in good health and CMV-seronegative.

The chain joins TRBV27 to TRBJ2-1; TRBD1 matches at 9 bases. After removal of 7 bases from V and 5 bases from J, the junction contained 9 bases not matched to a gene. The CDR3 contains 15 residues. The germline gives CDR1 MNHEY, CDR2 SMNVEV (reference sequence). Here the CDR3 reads CASTSGTGKDNEQFF. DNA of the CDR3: TGTGCCAGCACCTCCGGGACAGGGAAAGACAATGAGCAGTTCTTC.

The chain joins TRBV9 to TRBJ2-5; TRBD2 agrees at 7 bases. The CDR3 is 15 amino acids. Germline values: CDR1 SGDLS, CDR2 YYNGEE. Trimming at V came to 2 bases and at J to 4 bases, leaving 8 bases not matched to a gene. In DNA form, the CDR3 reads TGTGCCAGCAGCGTCGTGGCGGGAGTGGGAGAGACCCAGTACTTC. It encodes CASSVVAGVGETQYF.

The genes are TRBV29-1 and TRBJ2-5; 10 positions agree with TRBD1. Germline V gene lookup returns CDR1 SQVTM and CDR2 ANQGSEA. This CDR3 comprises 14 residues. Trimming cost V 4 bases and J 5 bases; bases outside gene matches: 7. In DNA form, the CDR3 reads TGCAGCGTTGCCCGCGGGACAGGGGTCGAGACCCAGTACTTC. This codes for CSVARGTGVETQYF.

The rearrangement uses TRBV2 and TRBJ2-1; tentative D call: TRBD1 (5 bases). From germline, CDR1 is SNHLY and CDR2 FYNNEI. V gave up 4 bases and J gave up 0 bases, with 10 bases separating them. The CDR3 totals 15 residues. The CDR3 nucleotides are TGTGCCAGCAGTGCGGACACGAGCTCCTACAATGAGCAGTTCTTC. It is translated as CASSADTSSYNEQFF.

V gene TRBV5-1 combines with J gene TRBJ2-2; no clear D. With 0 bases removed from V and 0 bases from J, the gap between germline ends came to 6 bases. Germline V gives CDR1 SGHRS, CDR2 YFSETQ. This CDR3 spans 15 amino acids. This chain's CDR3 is CASSLGSANTGELFF. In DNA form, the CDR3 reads TGCGCCAGCAGCTTGGGGAGCGCGAACACCGGGGAGCTGTTTTTT.

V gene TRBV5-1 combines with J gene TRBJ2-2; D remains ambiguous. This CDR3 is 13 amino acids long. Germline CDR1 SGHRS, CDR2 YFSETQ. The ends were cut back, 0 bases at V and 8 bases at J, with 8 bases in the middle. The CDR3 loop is CASSLGAIGELFF. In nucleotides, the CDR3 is TGCGCCAGCAGCTTGGGAGCCATAGGGGAGCTGTTTTTT.

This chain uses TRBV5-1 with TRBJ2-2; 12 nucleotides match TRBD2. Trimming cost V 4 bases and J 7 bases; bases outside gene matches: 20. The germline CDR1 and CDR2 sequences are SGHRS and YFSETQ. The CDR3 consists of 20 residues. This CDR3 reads CASSHQTSGRSGDLVGELFF. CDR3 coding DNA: TGCGCCAGCAGCCACCAAACTAGCGGGAGGTCTGGCGATTTGGTCGGGGAGCTGTTTTTT.

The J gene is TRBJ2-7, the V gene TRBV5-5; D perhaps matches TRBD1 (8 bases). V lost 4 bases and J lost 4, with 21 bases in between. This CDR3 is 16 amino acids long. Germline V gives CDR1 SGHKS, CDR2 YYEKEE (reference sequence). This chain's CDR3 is CASSHMSGTGSYEQYF. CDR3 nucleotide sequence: TGTGCCAGCAGCCATATGAGCGGGACAGGATCTTACGAGCAGTACTTC.

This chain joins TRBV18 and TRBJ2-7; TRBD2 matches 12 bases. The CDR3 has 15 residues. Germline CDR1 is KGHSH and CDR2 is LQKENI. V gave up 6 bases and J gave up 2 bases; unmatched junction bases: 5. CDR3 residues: CASSEGLAGTYEQYF. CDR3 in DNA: TGTGCCAGCTCCGAAGGACTAGCGGGGACCTACGAGCAGTACTTC.

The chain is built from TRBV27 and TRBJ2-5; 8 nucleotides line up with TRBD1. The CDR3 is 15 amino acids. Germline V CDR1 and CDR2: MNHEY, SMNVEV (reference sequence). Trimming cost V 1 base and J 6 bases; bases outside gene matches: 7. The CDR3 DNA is TGTGCCAGCAGTTTATGGGGACAGGTCAATAAGACCCAGTACTTC. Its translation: CASSLWGQVNKTQYF.